This TCR beta chain came from a study of T cell responses to AZD1222 COVID-19 vaccine. Study-level points and caveats: There were mostly white British donors and more females than males, and clonal diversity was possibly underestimated.

This clone was seen a handful of times. Its antigen is as yet unknown. TCRdb's copy holds only in-frame clones and misses some; the assay was immunoSEQ multiplex PCR. The table shows some 150,000 clones, with 90% to 95% occurring only once. Looked up from germline, CDR1 is SNHLY and CDR2 is FYNNEI. The CDR3 covers 13 residues. The V and J ends lost 1 base and 4 bases respectively, with 7 bases between them. Sequences were derived from peripheral blood, sampled 28 days after the second AZD1222 dose. The receptor's source is an adult who received the AZD1222 COVID-19 vaccine. V usage is TRBV2 and J usage is TRBJ1-1; D gene unclear. CDR3 coding DNA: TGTGCCAGCAGTGAAGACAGACTCACTGAAGCTTTCTTT. It codes for CASSEDRLTEAFF.